The 18 T cell receptor beta chains given below trace back to one sample, sequenced in a study of radiation and T cells in renal cell carcinoma. Specified treatment: 15 Gy SBRT to primary tumor, nephrectomy 4 weeks later. TCRdb keeps only in-frame clones here, not all; method: immunoSEQ multiplex PCR. The table has some 15,000 clones, approximately 53% seen once; the top ten hold 40%. This specimen consisted of tumor tissue, obtained from a patient whose treatment included radiotherapy and nephrectomy. The receptors here all came from a woman aged 60-75 years with renal cell carcinoma.

To note about this clone: A single base is all that separates this from a far larger clone, so a read error is likely. This chain links TRBV7-2 with TRBJ1-2, with TRBD1 as a possible D gene (5 bases). The CDR3 extends over 16 amino acids. CDR1 and CDR2 from the germline V gene are SGHTA and FQGNSA. V lost 2 bases, J lost 0 bases, and 13 bases lay in between. CDR3 region: CASSLHPQGSNYGYTF. Here the CDR3 DNA reads TGTGCCAGCAGCTTACACCCCCAGGGCTCTAACTATGGCTACACCTTC.

This chain links TRBV11-2 with TRBJ2-3; 8 bases align to TRBD1. The CDR3 consists of 15 residues. V gave up 5 bases and J gave up 1 base; unmatched junction bases: 5. Germline V lookup: CDR1 SGHAT, CDR2 FQNNGV. In nucleotides, the CDR3 is TGTGCCAGCAGCAGGACAGGGACCGGCACAGATACGCAGTATTTT. It specifies CASSRTGTGTDTQYF.

This chain joins TRBV7-8 and TRBJ2-5; TRBD1 agrees at 7 bases. V shed 1 base and J 1 base; nucleotides not matched to a gene: 6. This CDR3 comprises 16 residues. Germline V gives CDR1 SGHVS, CDR2 FQNEAQ. In nucleotides, the CDR3 is TGTGCCAGCAGCTTAGGGGGTGGACAGGCCCAAGAGACCCAGTACTTC. Translating it yields CASSLGGGQAQETQYF.

This chain links TRBV7-2 with TRBJ2-5; D is unresolved. Per the germline V gene, CDR1 is SGHTA and CDR2 is FQGNSA. The CDR3 contains 12 residues. Trimming stripped 0 bases from V and 5 bases from J, with 4 bases between. The CDR3 reads CASSLAGETQYF. The CDR3 DNA reads as TGTGCCAGCAGCTTAGCGGGGGAGACCCAGTACTTC.

This clone was detected ten times or more. The chain carries TRBV7-6 and TRBJ2-2, with D unclear. Germline assignment: CDR1 SGHVS and CDR2 FNYEAQ. V was cut by 3 bases and J by 1 base, with 9 bases left in between. This CDR3 has 15 amino acids. The CDR3 sequence: CASSLQVKNTGELFF. CDR3 nucleotides: TGTGCCAGCAGCTTGCAAGTAAAGAACACCGGGGAGCTGTTTTTT.

The J gene is TRBJ1-1, the V gene TRBV7-9; tentatively, D is TRBD1 (5 bases). With 4 bases removed from V and 5 bases from J, the gap between germline ends came to 14 bases. This CDR3 spans 14 amino acids. Germline V gives CDR1 SEHNR, CDR2 FQNEAQ (reference sequence). The CDR3 region is CASSSSGGWTEAFF. The DNA of the CDR3 is TGTGCCAGCAGCTCCTCGGGGGGTTGGACTGAAGCTTTCTTT. The complete variable domain, with remaining parts taken from reference TRBV7-9 and TRBJ1-1, reads DTGVSQNPRHKITKRGQNVTFRCDPISEHNRLYWYRQTLGQGPEFLTYFQNEAQLEKSRLLSDRFSAERPKGSFSTLEIQRTEQGDSAMYLCASSSSGGWTEAFFGQGTRLTVV.

The chain carries TRBV5-5 and TRBJ2-7, with 7 bases identical to TRBD1. With V trimmed by 4 bases and J by 4 bases, 14 bases remained unmatched. The CDR3 sequence is 16 residues long. Germline-derived CDR1 and CDR2 are SGHKS and YYEKEE (reference sequence). The CDR3: CASSPSVKGAGYEQYF. For the CDR3, the DNA is TGTGCCAGCAGCCCTTCGGTGAAGGGGGCTGGGTACGAGCAGTACTTC.

V is TRBV27 and J is TRBJ1-1; 8 bases match TRBD1. CDR1 and CDR2 from the germline V gene are MNHEY and SMNVEV (reference sequence). Germline trimming cut 3 bases from V and 5 bases from J; bases unmatched to any gene: 5. There are 14 residues in the CDR3. In nucleotides, the CDR3 is TGTGCCAGCAGTTTTGACAGGGGACGGACTGAAGCTTTCTTT. Its translation: CASSFDRGRTEAFF.

This rearrangement joins TRBV28 to TRBJ2-6; the D is unclear. The CDR3 is made up of 13 amino acids. Germline assignment: CDR1 MDHEN and CDR2 SYDVKM. V was shortened by 6 bases and J by 1 base, with 4 bases between the two germline ends. The CDR3 DNA follows: TGTGCCAGCAGCTCATCTGGGGCCAACGTCCTGACTTTC. This translates into CASSSSGANVLTF.

The chain uses TRBV18 and TRBJ2-5; maybe TRBD2 (5 bases). The CDR3 runs to 14 residues. The germline gives CDR1 KGHSH, CDR2 LQKENI. Deletions cut 3 bases from V and 5 bases from J, with 13 bases between. Here the CDR3 reads CASSPWSEGETQYF. CDR3 sequence (DNA): TGTGCCAGCTCACCGTGGTCCGAGGGCGAGACCCAGTACTTC.

Concerning this clone: An end of the junction differs from the germline gene, which may be a read error. The CDR3 DNA reads as TGCAGCGGAGGGACAGGGTTGGGGAACGCTGAAGCTTTCTTT. Translation gives CSGGTGLGNAEAFF. The genes are TRBV29-1 and TRBJ1-1; 9 nucleotides match TRBD1. CDR3 size: 14 residues. From germline, CDR1 is SQVTM and CDR2 ANQGSEA.

The chain links TRBV9 to TRBJ2-1, with 9 nucleotides matching TRBD2. CDR3 length: 15 amino acids. J lost 3 bases, V lost 1 base, and 2 bases had no gene match. Per the germline V gene, CDR1 is SGDLS and CDR2 is YYNGEE. In nucleotides, the CDR3 is TGTGCCAGCAGCGTATGGCGGGAGGGCTACAATGAGCAGTTCTTC. This encodes CASSVWREGYNEQFF. Filled out from reference TRBV9 and TRBJ2-1, the complete variable domain reads DSGVTQTPKHLITATGQRVTLRCSPRSGDLSVYWYQQSLDQGLQFLIQYYNGEERAKGNILERFSAQQFPDLHSELNLSSLELGDSALYFCASSVWREGYNEQFFGPGTRLTVL.

The chain uses TRBV19 and TRBJ1-2; 9 bases match TRBD1. The V segment lost 9 bases and the J segment 6 bases; nucleotides outside the gene matches: 8. Germline V gives CDR1 LNHDA, CDR2 SQIVND (reference sequence). The CDR3 sequence is 13 residues long. CDR3 DNA sequence: TGTGCCAGCAGGGAACAGGGGGCGGATGGCTACACCTTC. It encodes CASREQGADGYTF.

J is TRBJ2-5 and V is TRBV19; 8 bases map to TRBD2. This CDR3 contains 14 residues. V shed 5 bases and J 5 bases; nucleotides not matched to a gene: 7. The germline V gene encodes CDR1 LNHDA and CDR2 SQIVND (reference sequence). CDR3 DNA: TGTGCCAGTAGTTTTCGGACTAGCCCCGAGACCCAGTACTTC. Translating it yields CASSFRTSPETQYF. The full variable domain, with the rest looked up from reference TRBV19 and TRBJ2-5, is DGGITQSPKYLFRKEGQNVTLSCEQNLNHDAMYWYRQDPGQGLRLIYYSQIVNDFQKGDIAEGYSVSREKKESFPLTVTSAQKNPTAFYLCASSFRTSPETQYFGPGTRLLVL.

The rearrangement links TRBV7-9 to TRBJ2-1, with D hard to call. The CDR3 covers 13 residues. Germline CDR1 is SEHNR and CDR2 is FQNEAQ (reference sequence). Trimming removed 6 bases at V and 6 bases at J, with 12 bases between. CDR3 residues: CASRVDSGNEQFF. The CDR3 nucleotides read TGTGCCAGCAGAGTTGACTCGGGCAATGAGCAGTTCTTC. The full variable domain, its missing parts supplied by reference TRBV7-9 and TRBJ2-1, is DTGVSQNPRHKITKRGQNVTFRCDPISEHNRLYWYRQTLGQGPEFLTYFQNEAQLEKSRLLSDRFSAERPKGSFSTLEIQRTEQGDSAMYLCASRVDSGNEQFFGPGTRLTVL.

The chain joins TRBV5-1 to TRBJ1-2; D is perhaps TRBD1 (5 bases). Trimming stripped 1 base from V and 5 bases from J, with 18 bases between. Germline V gene sequence: CDR1 SGHRS, CDR2 YFSETQ. The CDR3 totals 16 residues. The CDR3 spells CASSLTGERDPYGYTF. The CDR3 region has the DNA TGCGCCAGCAGCTTGACCGGGGAAAGGGACCCATATGGCTACACCTTC.

The chain couples TRBV25-1 to TRBJ1-2, with D possibly being TRBD1 (5 bases). The V gene's germline CDR1 is MGHDK and CDR2 SYGVNS. The ends were cut back, 5 bases at V and 8 bases at J, with 9 bases in the middle. This CDR3 is built from 11 residues. This chain's CDR3 is CASSSQGGYTF. In nucleotides, the CDR3 is TGTGCCAGCAGTTCCCAGGGCGGCTACACCTTC.

This clone was detected only a few times. The gene calls are TRBV9 and TRBJ2-5; 9 bases agree with TRBD2. Per the germline V gene, CDR1 is SGDLS and CDR2 is YYNGEE. The CDR3 contains 14 residues. Germline trimming cut 2 bases from V and 6 bases from J; bases unmatched to any gene: 5. The CDR3 region has the DNA TGTGCCAGCAGCGTTGGCGGGAGGGGACAGACCCAGTACTTC. Translation gives CASSVGGRGQTQYF.